This TCR beta chain appears in the sequencing data of a study of shared clonotypes between healthy human individuals. Study observations and caveats: Sample collection involved blood only; tissue repertoires are likely different.

Generated by immunoSEQ multiplex PCR, the TCRdb table keeps only in-frame clones and is missing some. Of approximately 510,000 clones in the sample, around 79% were seen once. A remark on this clone: The target antigen is unknown.

The receptor comes from a woman in her forties in good health. Some clones in this sample may be carry-over from other donors' samples. The specimen sequenced was PBMCs.

The CDR3 DNA is TGTGCCTGGAGCGCTCAGGGTCTGGTCAATCAGCCCCAGCATTTT. It is translated as CAWSAQGLVNQPQHF. V gene TRBV30 combines with J gene TRBJ1-5, with a possible D match to TRBD1 (5 bases). CDR1 and CDR2 from the germline V gene are GTSNPN and SVGIG (reference sequence). V lost 3 bases, J lost 3 bases, and 15 bases lay in between. This CDR3 has 15 amino acids.